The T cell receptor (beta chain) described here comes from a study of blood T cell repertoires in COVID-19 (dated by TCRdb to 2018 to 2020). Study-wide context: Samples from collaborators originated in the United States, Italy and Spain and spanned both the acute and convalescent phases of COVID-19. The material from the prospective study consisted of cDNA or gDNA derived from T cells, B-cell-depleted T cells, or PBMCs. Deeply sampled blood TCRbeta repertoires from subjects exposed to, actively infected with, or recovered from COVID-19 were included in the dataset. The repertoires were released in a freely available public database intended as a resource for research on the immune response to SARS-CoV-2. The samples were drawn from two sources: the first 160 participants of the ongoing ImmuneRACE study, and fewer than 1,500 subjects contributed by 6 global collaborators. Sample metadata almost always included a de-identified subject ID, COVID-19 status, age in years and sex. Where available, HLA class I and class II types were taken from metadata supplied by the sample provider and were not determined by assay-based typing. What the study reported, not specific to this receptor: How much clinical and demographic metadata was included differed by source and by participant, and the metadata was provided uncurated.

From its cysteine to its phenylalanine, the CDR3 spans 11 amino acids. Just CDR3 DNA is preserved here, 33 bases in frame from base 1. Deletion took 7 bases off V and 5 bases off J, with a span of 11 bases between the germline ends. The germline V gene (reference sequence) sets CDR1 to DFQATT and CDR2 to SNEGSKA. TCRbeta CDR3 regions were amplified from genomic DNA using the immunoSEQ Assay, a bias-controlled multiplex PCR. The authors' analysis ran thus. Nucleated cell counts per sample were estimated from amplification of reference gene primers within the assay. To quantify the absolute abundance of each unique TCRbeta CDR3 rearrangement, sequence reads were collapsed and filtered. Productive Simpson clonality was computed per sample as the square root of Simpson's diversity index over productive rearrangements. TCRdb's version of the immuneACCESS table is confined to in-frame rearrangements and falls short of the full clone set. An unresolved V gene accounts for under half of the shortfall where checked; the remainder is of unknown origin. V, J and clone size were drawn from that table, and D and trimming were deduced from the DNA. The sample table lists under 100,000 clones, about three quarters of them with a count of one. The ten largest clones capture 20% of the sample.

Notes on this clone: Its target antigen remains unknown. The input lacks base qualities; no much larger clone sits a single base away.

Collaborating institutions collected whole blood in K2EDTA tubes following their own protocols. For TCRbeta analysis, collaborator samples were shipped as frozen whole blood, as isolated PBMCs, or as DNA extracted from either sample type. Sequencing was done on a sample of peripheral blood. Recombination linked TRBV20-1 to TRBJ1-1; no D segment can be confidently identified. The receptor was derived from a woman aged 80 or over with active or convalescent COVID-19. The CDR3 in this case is CSGEGWTEAFF. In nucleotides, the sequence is TGCAGTGGGGAGGGTTGGACTGAAGCTTTCTTT.